The T cell receptor (beta chain) under discussion was sequenced for a study of cytomegalovirus exposure and HLA in healthy donors (dated by TCRdb to 2017 to 2019). Background on the whole study: According to an earlier analysis of 587 of the donors, 200 million or so T cells yielded approximately 120 million unique TCR beta sequences and about 300 Gb of sequence data. About 280 gigabases of sequencing data and approximately 91 million unique TCR sequences made up an early release that covered approximately 700 HLA-typed donors. Among the roughly 400 genotyped donors, around 81% belonged to the genetic ancestry cluster associated with self-reported Caucasian donors. The study was designed to test whether signatures of past pathogen exposure could be identified by cataloging public T cell receptors. The T cell repertoires of around 730 subjects were profiled by immunosequencing and related to cytomegalovirus serostatus. In addition to the first cohort of 666 subjects, a separate validation cohort of 120 different subjects was used. To predict cytomegalovirus infection status, the study brought together high-throughput TCR immunosequencing, statistical association of individual TCRs with disease status, and machine learning. A later analysis re-examined previously published TCR beta repertoires from 610 or so donors and added high-resolution HLA genotyping to investigate patterns of TCR occurrence. The later analysis used no new phenotypic data to find candidate immune exposures, relying instead on TCR beta sequences and their occurrence across donors. An earlier analysis of several hundred of the donors applied high-throughput TCR beta sequencing to assess whether each TCR beta V gene segment acted as functional or pseudogenic. Donor age, sex, ethnicity and CMV serostatus were compiled together with the repertoire data. A later genetic analysis used genome-wide SNP genotypes for about 60% of the 666 donors, treating that subset as a discovery cohort. Every repertoire in the discovery cohort had been generated on one and the same sequencing platform. HLA typing included class I and class II loci at four-digit resolution. The number of donors typed differed by locus, with roughly 620-640 for A, B, C, DRB1 and DQB1, approximately 500 for DQA1, about 610 for DPA1, and under 490 for DPB1. Because of strong linkage in the cohort, 5 or 6 DR-DQ haplotypes were treated as single units for association and clustering. On average, roughly 200,000 unique TCR beta nucleotide sequences were sequenced per donor among 398 genotyped donors of the cohort, with 15% to 20% of those sequences being non-productive. What the work shows at the level of the full study, not this receptor alone: The 87-base-pair reads could not distinguish some IMGT-functional V segments, including TRBV6-2 and TRBV6-3, so those segments were excluded. At a false discovery rate of 0.05, a later analysis linked roughly 17,000 TCR beta sequences to specific HLA alleles. A later genetic analysis associated a missense DCLRE1C variant with V-gene and J-gene trimming of TCR beta chains, and an independent cohort replicated the association. Broadly in line with IMGT annotations, most TCR beta V segments showed up in productive rearrangements about 87% or about 30% of the time in an earlier analysis of a few hundred of the donors. Immune exposure information for the cohort was limited to CMV serostatus. A later analysis found that HLA-associated TCR beta chains were more clonally expanded and had lower generation probabilities than equally common non-associated chains. Linkage disequilibrium might explain the correlated functional status among segregating V segments, but an unknown experimental factor could not be excluded. In a later analysis, TCR association rates were found to vary across HLA loci, with the most associated TCRs seen for DRB1 alleles and the fewest for HLA-C alleles. This cohort had only TCR beta chains sequenced, and the lack of alpha or paired-chain data limited which features could be detected. Cytomegalovirus status was reported to be diagnosed by the classifier with high specificity and sensitivity in both the original and validation cohorts. Three of the identified cytomegalovirus-associated TCR beta chains were confirmed in vitro to be specific for cytomegalovirus antigens. A further reported finding was that TCR beta sequences accurately predicted the HLA-A and HLA-B alleles for most subjects in the first cohort. When HLA alleles, especially DR and DQ, strongly co-occurred, attributing TCR associations to individual alleles was difficult. The presence/absence analyses assumed that sequencing depth was roughly uniform across donors, and that assumption may not be true. In a later analysis, several top co-occurrence clusters were reported to appear linked to parvovirus B19, influenza, CMV and Epstein-Barr virus. According to the authors, the approach could potentially be generalized to other disease states and immunological phenotypes. The sequencing pipeline was judged likely to have produced a cluster of highly shared sequence variants as a technical artifact. According to a later genetic analysis, donors in an Asian-associated ancestry cluster had fewer N-insertions in productive TCRs than the approximately 650-donor mean. The study listed 170 or so TCR beta chains as associated with cytomegalovirus. Because counts were too low, around 18 rarely observed V segments, including chromosome 9 orphons, were left out of the earlier analysis of 500 to 750 of the donors. Because HLA typing was unavailable for some donors at each locus, only the typed subset was used in association tests. Most TCR sequences were observed very rarely across donors, whereas some public TCRs were present in many individuals. According to a later analysis, most CMV-associated TCR beta chains appeared to be HLA-restricted, and the HLA associations seemed to be driven largely by CMV exposure.

The sample holds a few counts of this clone. The specificity of this receptor is unknown. No per-base quality is available; no much larger clone lies one base away. For CDR1 and CDR2, the germline V gene lists MGHRA and YSYEKL. The CDR3 numbers 17 residues from cysteine through phenylalanine. This entry keeps only the CDR3 DNA: 51 bases, framed from base 1. Here V drops 2 bases and J drops 2 bases, and the junction holds 5 bases not matched to any gene. The library relied on the immunoSEQ multiplex PCR assay. The multiplex PCR relied on a mix of 60 forward primers for TCR Vbeta segments and 13 reverse primers for TCR Jbeta segments. The CDR3 region of rearranged TCR beta genes was amplified from genomic DNA by a multiplex PCR assay. The Illumina HiSeq System was used to sequence the amplified TCR beta libraries as 87-base-pair reads. The paper's data handling went like this. Across the 640 or so repertoires, a later analysis counted around 80 million unique TCR beta chains, approximately 10 million of which were shared by at least two donors. To remove PCR and sequencing errors, raw reads were error-corrected and collapsed into unique sequences using a nearest-neighbor algorithm that merged closely related sequences. CDR3 sequences were aligned to IMGT reference sequences to assign V, D and J gene segments. Each retained sequence needed at least a six-nucleotide match to both a V gene segment and a J gene segment. Rearrangements were called productive when the CDR3 lacked stop codons and stayed in frame with V and J; all others were non-productive. Following IMGT convention, CDR3 was defined as the stretch from the second conserved V-encoded cysteine up to the conserved J-encoded phenylalanine. In an earlier analysis of around 540 of the donors, sequences lacking an unambiguous match to a single V gene segment were excluded. In an earlier analysis of about 590 of the donors, a V segment was called functional when productive rearrangements were above 56.7%, and segregating when the standard deviation between donors exceeded 5%. A statistical classification framework was developed to diagnose cytomegalovirus status using the catalog of TCR beta chain sequences. In a later analysis, TCR nucleotide sequences were compared against IMGT/GENE-DB human TR gene sequences so that V and J genes could be assigned. A later analysis assigned CDR3 sequences and most-parsimonious VDJ recombination scenarios with the TCRdist pipeline. A later analysis defined each TCR beta chain by its CDR3 amino acid sequence plus V-gene family, and excluded reads lacking a unique V-gene family. To address suspected cross-contamination and a sequencing artifact, a later analysis removed around 590 highly shared, low-generation-probability nucleotide sequences. For each public chain, a later analysis derived a clonal expansion index from normalized ranks of inferred template counts within each repertoire. In a later analysis, generation probabilities were computed with a VDJ recombination model fitted to out-of-frame rearrangements, and the resulting probabilities were checked against IGoR. In a later analysis, TCR-TCR, TCR-HLA and TCR-CMV co-occurrence was scored with hypergeometric tests, and a repertoire-size bias correction was applied to TCR pairs. False discovery rates were estimated in a later analysis by permuting HLA or CMV assignments 20 times. In a later analysis, co-occurring TCRs were grouped using DBSCAN, and TCRdist sequence similarity was added for clustering within HLA-allele-positive subsets. Repertoires with fewer than 30,000 or more than 120,000 public chains, plus five repertoires with anomalous nucleotide sharing, were excluded from co-occurrence clustering. What TCRdb holds here is the immuneACCESS table cut down to in-frame rearrangements. Part of the clones is not present; checked against another copy, under half of the missing clones reflect an unresolved V gene, and the others are unexplained. V and J calls and clone size are copied from that table; D and trimming were computed from the DNA. The sample table shows roughly 100,000 clones, and 13% to 15% are seen once. The top ten clonotypes cover 0.83% of the sample.

The cohort comprised some 680 healthy bone marrow donors. Cohort members were all nominally healthy when sampled, although unrecorded immune exposures were likely present. The donor was CMV seronegative and was included in the group of 352 seronegative cohort members. Each donor provided a peripheral blood sample, and peripheral blood mononuclear cells were used for TCR beta sequencing. The Qiagen DNeasy Blood Extraction Kit was used to extract genomic DNA from the blood cell samples. The TCR originated in a female donor in good health and CMV-seronegative. This receptor chain uses TRBV4-1 and TRBJ2-3, with 12 bases aligning to TRBD2. Material: PBMCs. The CDR3 loop reads CASSQTRTSGATDTQYF. The sequence in DNA is TGCGCCAGCAGCCAAACGAGGACTAGCGGGGCCACAGATACGCAGTATTTT.